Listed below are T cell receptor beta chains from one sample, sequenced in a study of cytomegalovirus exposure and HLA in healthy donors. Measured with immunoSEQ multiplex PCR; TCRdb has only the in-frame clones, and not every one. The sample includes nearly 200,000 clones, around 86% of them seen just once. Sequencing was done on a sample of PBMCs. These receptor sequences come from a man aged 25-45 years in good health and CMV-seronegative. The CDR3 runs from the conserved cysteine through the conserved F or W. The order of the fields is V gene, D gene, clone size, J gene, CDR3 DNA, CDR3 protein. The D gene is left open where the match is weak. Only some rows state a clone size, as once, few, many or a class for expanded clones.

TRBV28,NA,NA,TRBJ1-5,TGTGCCAGCCGACCCCCCCTTGTGAGGGCCCAGCCCCAGCATTTT,CASRPPLVRAQPQHF
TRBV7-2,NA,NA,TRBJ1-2,TGTGCCAGCAGCCCGACGGGGAATAACTATGGCTACACCTTC,CASSPTGNNYGYTF
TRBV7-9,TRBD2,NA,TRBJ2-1,TGTGCCAGCAGCCCCGGACTAGCATCTTACAATGAGCAGTTCTTC,CASSPGLASYNEQFF
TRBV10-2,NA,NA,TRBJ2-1,TGCGCCAGCAGTGAAGGGGCCACCAGCTACAATGAGCAGTTCTTC,CASSEGATSYNEQFF
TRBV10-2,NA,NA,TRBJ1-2,TGCGCCAGCAGTGAGTCCCCGGCGGGGAACTATGGCTACACCTTC,CASSESPAGNYGYTF
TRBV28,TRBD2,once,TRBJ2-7,TGTGCCAGCAGTCGGGGAGGGTCGGGTTACGAGCAGTACTTC,CASSRGGSGYEQYF
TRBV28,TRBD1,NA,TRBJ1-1,TGTGCCAGCGAACCCACAGGGGTCACTGAAGCTTTCTTT,CASEPTGVTEAFF
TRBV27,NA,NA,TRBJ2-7,TGTGCCAGCACCAAAAGTCAGGCCACGGGGGAGCAGTACTTC,CASTKSQATGEQYF
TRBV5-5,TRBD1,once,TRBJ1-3,TGTGCCAGCAGCTTCCGACAGGGGATAAGCACCATATATTTT,CASSFRQGISTIYF
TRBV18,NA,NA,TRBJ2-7,TGTGCCAGCTCACCCCGCAGCTCCTACGAGCAGTACTTC,CASSPRSSYEQYF
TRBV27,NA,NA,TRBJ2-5,TGTGCCAGCAGCCCTGCCGCGGGGCCCCAAGAGACCCAGTACTTC,CASSPAAGPQETQYF
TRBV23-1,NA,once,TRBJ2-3,TGCGCCAGCAGTCAATTAACGGAGAAGGCAAACGGCGTCACAGATACGCAGTATTTT,CASSQLTEKANGVTDTQYF
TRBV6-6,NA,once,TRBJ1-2,TGTGCCAGCAGACCCCCGGGACAAGGCTATGACTACACCTTC,CASRPPGQGYDYTF
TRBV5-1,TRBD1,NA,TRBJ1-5,TGCGCCAGCAGCTTTGGCTCAGGGGGCGAGGGCAATCAGCCCCAGCATTTT,CASSFGSGGEGNQPQHF
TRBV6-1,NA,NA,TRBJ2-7,TGTGCCAGCAGTGACCTCTTGACAGGCGCCTACGAGCAGTACTTC,CASSDLLTGAYEQYF
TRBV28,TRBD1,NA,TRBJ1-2,TGTGCCAGCAGTTCCTTCGGGACAGGTCATGGCTACACCTTC,CASSSFGTGHGYTF
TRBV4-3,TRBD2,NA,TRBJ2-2,TGCGCCAGCAGCCAAGATGCCCAGCGGGGGGGGTGGGGCGGGGAGCTGTTTTTT,CASSQDAQRGGWGGELFF
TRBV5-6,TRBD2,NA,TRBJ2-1,TGTGCCAGCAGCGGTAGCGGGTTTGCTTACAATGAGCAGTTCTTC,CASSGSGFAYNEQFF
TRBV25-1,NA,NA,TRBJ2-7,TGTGCCAGCAGTCGGTCCTACGAGCAGTACTTC,CASSRSYEQYF
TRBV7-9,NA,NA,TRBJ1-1,TGTTCCAGCAGCTGGGGGGGGAACACTGAAGCTTTCTTT,CSSSWGGNTEAFF
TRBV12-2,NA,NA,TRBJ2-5,TGTGCAAGTCGCCCTCACCTTCGGACTAGCGGGATTGAGACCCAGTACTTC,CASRPHLRTSGIETQYF
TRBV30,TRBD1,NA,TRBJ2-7,TGTGCCTGGAGTCGGGACAGGGATTACGAGCAGTACTTC,CAWSRDRDYEQYF
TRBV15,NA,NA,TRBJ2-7,TGTGCCACCAGCACCGACAGAGGCAACGAGCAGTACTTC,CATSTDRGNEQYF
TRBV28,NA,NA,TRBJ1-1,TGTGCCAGCAGTTTATTAACCCCTAAAGAAGCTTTCTTT,CASSLLTPKEAFF
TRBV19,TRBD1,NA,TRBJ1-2,TGTGCCAGTAGTGAAATTGGGACAGGCTCCGAATTCTACACCTTC,CASSEIGTGSEFYTF
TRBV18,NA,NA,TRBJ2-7,TGTGCCAGCTCACCAGTGCTGCGTAACGAGCAGTACTTC,CASSPVLRNEQYF
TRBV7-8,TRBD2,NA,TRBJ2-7,TGTGCCAGCAGCCCCCGGGCTAGCGGGGGGGCCGGGTCGGGCGAGCAGTACTTC,CASSPRASGGAGSGEQYF
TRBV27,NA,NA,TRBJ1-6,TGTGCCAGCAGTCCCCTAGGTCAGTCTAATTCACCCCTCCACTTT,CASSPLGQSNSPLHF
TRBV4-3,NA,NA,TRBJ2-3,TGCGCCAGCAGCCAAGAACCCCCAACTCTGAGGAGGACAGATACGCAGTATTTT,CASSQEPPTLRRTDTQYF
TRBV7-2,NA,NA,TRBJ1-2,TGTGCCAGCAGCCAAGAAGTCGGATATGCGGTTGAGGACTATGGCTACACCTTC,CASSQEVGYAVEDYGYTF
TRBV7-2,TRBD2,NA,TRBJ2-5,TGTGCCAGCAGCCCCCGCCGGCGGGAGGGCCGGGTAGGAGAGACCCAGTACTTC,CASSPRRREGRVGETQYF
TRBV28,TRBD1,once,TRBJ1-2,TGTGCCAGCAGCACCCACAGGACAGGGAGGTATGGCTACACCTTC,CASSTHRTGRYGYTF
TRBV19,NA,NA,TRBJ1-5,TGTGCCAGTAGTATAGATCTCTGGCAAAGAAGCAATCAGCCCCAGCATTTT,CASSIDLWQRSNQPQHF
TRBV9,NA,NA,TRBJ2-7,TGTGCCAGCAGCCCACGCCTGACACAAAGCTACGAGCAGTACTTC,CASSPRLTQSYEQYF
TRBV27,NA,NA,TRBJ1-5,TGTGCCAGCAGCCGATCAGGGGAATGGGGCAATCAGCCCCAGCATTTT,CASSRSGEWGNQPQHF
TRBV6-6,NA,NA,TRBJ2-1,TGTGCCAGCCATCTATCTCCGGCGCGGCCGTTCTTC,CASHLSPARPFF
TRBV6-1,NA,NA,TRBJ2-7,TGTGCCAGCAGTGGACAGTTCTACGAGCAGTACTTC,CASSGQFYEQYF
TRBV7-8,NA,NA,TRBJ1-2,TGTGCCAGCAGCTTAGCGGGCGGGGAAGACTATGGCTACACCTTC,CASSLAGGEDYGYTF
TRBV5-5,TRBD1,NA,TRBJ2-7,TGTGCCAGCAGCTTGATGGGACAGGGGGCTTCCGAGCAGTACTTC,CASSLMGQGASEQYF
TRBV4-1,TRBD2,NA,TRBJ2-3,TGCGCCAGCAGCCAAGGCGGGAGGGCCGTAGATACGCAGTATTTT,CASSQGGRAVDTQYF
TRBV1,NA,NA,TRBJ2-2,TGCACCAGCAGCCCAGGTGTACTAGCGGGAGCCGGGGAGCTGTTTTTT,CTSSPGVLAGAGELFF
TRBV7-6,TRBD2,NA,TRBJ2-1,TGTGCCAGCAGACAGACTAGCGGGAGTTACAATGAGCAGTTCTTC,CASRQTSGSYNEQFF
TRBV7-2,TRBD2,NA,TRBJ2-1,TGTGCCAGCAGCTTTTCGTCGCTAGCGGGGGGGTTAGAATTCTTC,CASSFSSLAGGLEFF
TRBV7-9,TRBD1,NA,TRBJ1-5,TGTGCCAGCAGCGGACAGGAGAATCAGCCCCAGCATTTT,CASSGQENQPQHF
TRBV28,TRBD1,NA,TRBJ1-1,TGTGCCAGCAGTTCCGACAGGGTCGGCACTGAAGCTTTCTTT,CASSSDRVGTEAFF
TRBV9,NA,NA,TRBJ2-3,TGTGCCAGCAGCGTAGCGGGGGTAGGCCCAGATACGCAGTATTTT,CASSVAGVGPDTQYF
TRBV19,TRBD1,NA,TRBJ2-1,TGTGCCAGTAGGCCAGGGGACAGGGGCCGTGGCAATGAGCAGTTCTTC,CASRPGDRGRGNEQFF
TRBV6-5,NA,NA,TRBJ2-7,TGTGCCAGCAGAAAGAGACGGACGTTCGGGGACGAGCAGTACTTC,CASRKRRTFGDEQYF
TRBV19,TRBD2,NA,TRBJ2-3,TGTGCCACGGGACTAGCGGGAGGGGTGGATACGCAGTATTTT,CATGLAGGVDTQYF
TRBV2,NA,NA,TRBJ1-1,TGTGCCAGCAGTGACTCCACTGAAGCTTTCTTT,CASSDSTEAFF
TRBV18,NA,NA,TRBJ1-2,TGTGCCAGCTCACCAAGGGACAAGTATGGCTACACCTTC,CASSPRDKYGYTF
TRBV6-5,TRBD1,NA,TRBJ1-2,TGTGCCAGCAGGGCGACAGGGGCTTTGGGCTATGGCTACACCTTC,CASRATGALGYGYTF
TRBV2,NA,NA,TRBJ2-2,TGTGCCAGCAGGGACTATACACTCACCGGGGAGCTGTTTTTT,CASRDYTLTGELFF
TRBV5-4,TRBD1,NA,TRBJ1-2,TGTGCCAGCAGCTTTAAACAGGGGGCGAATGGCTACACCTTC,CASSFKQGANGYTF
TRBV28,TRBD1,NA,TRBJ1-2,TGTGCCAGCAGTTCCCCGGCAGGGGGAAGCTATGGCTACACCTTC,CASSSPAGGSYGYTF
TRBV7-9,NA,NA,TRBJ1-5,TGTGCCAGCAGGAAGGGGGACCAGCCCCAGCATTTT,CASRKGDQPQHF
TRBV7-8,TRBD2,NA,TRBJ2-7,TGTGCCAGCAGCTCGATGACTAGCGGGTTCACCTACGAGCAGTACTTC,CASSSMTSGFTYEQYF
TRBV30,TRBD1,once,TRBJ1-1,TGTGCCTGGGGGGGGACAGGGGCTGAAGCTTTCTTT,CAWGGTGAEAFF
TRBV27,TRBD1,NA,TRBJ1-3,TGTGCCAGCAGTCCGCACAGGGGCCGGCTGGCTGGAAACACCATATATTTT,CASSPHRGRLAGNTIYF
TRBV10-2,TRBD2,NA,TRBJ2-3,TGCGCCAGCAGTCGACTAGCGGGGGGGAGACCTGATACGCAGTATTTT,CASSRLAGGRPDTQYF